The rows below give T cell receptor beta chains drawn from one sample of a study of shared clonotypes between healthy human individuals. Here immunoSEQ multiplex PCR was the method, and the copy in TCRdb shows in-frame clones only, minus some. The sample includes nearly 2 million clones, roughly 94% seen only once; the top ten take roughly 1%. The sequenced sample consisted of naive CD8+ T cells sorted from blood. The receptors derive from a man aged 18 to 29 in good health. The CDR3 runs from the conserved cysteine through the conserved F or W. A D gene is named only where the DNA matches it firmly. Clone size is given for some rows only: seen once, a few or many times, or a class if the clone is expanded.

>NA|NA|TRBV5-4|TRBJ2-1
TGTGCCAGCACCGAGGACAGTTACAATGAGCAGTTCTTC
CASTEDSYNEQFF
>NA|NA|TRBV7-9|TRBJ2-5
TGTGCCAGCAGCTTAGTTGGTCAGGGGTGGCAGACCCAGTACTTC
CASSLVGQGWQTQYF
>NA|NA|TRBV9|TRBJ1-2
TGTGCCAGCAGCCCACGGGGGGGGGTGGATGGCTACACCTTC
CASSPRGGVDGYTF
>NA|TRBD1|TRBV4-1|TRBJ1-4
TGCGCCAGCAGCCAAGATGCGACAGGGTATGAAAAACTGTTTTTT
CASSQDATGYEKLFF
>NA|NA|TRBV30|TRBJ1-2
TGTGCCTGGAGTGCTTCTTGGAGCCGCGGCTACACCTTC
CAWSASWSRGYTF
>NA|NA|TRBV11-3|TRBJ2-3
TGTGCCAGCAGCGATGGGATAGATACGCAGTATTTT
CASSDGIDTQYF
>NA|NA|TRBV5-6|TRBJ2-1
TGTGCCAGCAGCTTGGTCGAGACCAGCACGTGGGGTGAGCAGTTCTTC
CASSLVETSTWGEQFF
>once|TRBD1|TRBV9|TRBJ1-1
TGTGCCAGCAGCGCCCGTTCGACAGGGGTCATGAACACTGAAGCTTTCTTT
CASSARSTGVMNTEAFF
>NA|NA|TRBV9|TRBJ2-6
TGTGCCAGCAGCGTACCTGGGGCCAACGTCCTGACTTTC
CASSVPGANVLTF
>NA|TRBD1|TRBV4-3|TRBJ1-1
TGCGCCAGCAGCCAAGGGACAGGGGGCTTAGCTTTCTTT
CASSQGTGGLAFF
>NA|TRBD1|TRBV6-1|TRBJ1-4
TGTGCCAGCAGTGAAGAGTGGACAGGGGTGTCTTGGACTGAAAAACTGTTTTTT
CASSEEWTGVSWTEKLFF
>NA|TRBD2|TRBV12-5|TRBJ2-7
TGTGCTAGTGGTCCAGGGACTAGCACCTACGAGCAGTACTTC
CASGPGTSTYEQYF
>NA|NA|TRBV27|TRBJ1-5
TGTGCCAGCAGTTTATGGGCCGATCAGCCCCAGCATTTT
CASSLWADQPQHF
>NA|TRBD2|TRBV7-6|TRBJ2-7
TGTGCCAGCAGCTTAGCGCTAGCGGGAGTTTCAAGCGAGCAGTACTTC
CASSLALAGVSSEQYF
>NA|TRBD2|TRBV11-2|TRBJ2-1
TGTGCCAGCAGCTTGACTAGCGGGGGCCCTCTCAATGAGCAGTTCTTC
CASSLTSGGPLNEQFF
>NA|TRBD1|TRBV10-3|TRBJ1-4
TGTGCCATCAGTGGGGGGACAGAAGCAACTAATGAAAAACTGTTTTTT
CAISGGTEATNEKLFF
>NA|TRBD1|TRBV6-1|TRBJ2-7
TGTGCCAGCAGTGAGGGACAGGACTACGAGCAGTACTTC
CASSEGQDYEQYF
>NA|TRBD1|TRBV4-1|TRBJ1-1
TGCGCCAGCAGCCCAAGTACGACAGGGGGCGCGGAAGCTTTCTTT
CASSPSTTGGAEAFF
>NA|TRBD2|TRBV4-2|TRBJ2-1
TGTGCCAGCAGCCAAGTCGGACTAGCGAACAATGAGCAGTTCTTC
CASSQVGLANNEQFF
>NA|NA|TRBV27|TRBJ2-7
TGTGCCAGCGCCCCCGGGGCAGGACCCTACGAGCAGTACTTC
CASAPGAGPYEQYF
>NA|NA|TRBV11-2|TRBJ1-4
TGTGCCAGCAGCTTATACCAGGAAAAACTGTTTTTT
CASSLYQEKLFF
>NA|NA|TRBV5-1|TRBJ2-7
TGCGCCAGCAGCTTGGCTCCTGACTACGAGCAGTACTTC
CASSLAPDYEQYF
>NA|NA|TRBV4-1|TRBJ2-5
TGCGCCAGCAGCCAAGGGGACTTCTACCAAGAGACCCAGTACTTC
CASSQGDFYQETQYF
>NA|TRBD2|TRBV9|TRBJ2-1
TGTGCCAGCAGCGAACCGAACGGACTAGCGGGAGCCTCCTACAATGAGCAGTTCTTC
CASSEPNGLAGASYNEQFF
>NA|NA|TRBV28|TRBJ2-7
TGTGCCAGCAGTTTAACAGGGCTTTGGGAGCAGTACTTC
CASSLTGLWEQYF
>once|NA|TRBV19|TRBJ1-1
TGTGCCAGTAAGTGGGGAGGAGGCACTGAAGCTTTCTTT
CASKWGGGTEAFF
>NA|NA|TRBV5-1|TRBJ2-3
TGCGCCAGCAGCTTGCCCGATCAGGGCACAGATACGCAGTATTTT
CASSLPDQGTDTQYF
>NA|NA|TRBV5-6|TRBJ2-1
TGTGCCAGCAGCTTGTGGTTGGACTCCTACAATGAGCAGTTCTTC
CASSLWLDSYNEQFF
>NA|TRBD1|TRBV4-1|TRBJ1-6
TGCGCCAGCAGCCGGGACAGGGGAACCTTCGGGGATTCACCCCTCCACTTT
CASSRDRGTFGDSPLHF
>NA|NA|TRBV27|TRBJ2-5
TGTGCCAGCAGTTTGAGCCCGTACCAAGAGACCCAGTACTTC
CASSLSPYQETQYF
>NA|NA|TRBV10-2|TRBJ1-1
TGCGCCAGCAGCGAAATAGGGGGGGCTGAAGCTTTCTTT
CASSEIGGAEAFF
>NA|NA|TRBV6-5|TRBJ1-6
TGTGCCAGCAGTTACTCAGAGAGTAGTAATTCACCCCTCCACTTT
CASSYSESSNSPLHF
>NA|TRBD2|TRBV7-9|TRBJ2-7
TGTGCCAGCAGCTCCACTTTGACTAGCGCGAGCTCCTACGAGCAGTACTTC
CASSSTLTSASSYEQYF
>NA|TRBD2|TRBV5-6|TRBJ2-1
TGTGCCAGCAGCTTGTGGACTAGTTACAATGAGCAGTTCTTC
CASSLWTSYNEQFF
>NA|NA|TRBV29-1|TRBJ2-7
TGCAGCGTTGCACGGGGGTACGAGCAGTACTTC
CSVARGYEQYF
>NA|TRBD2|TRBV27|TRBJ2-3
TGTGCCAGCAGTTTTGAGCGGGGGGGCACAGATACGCAGTATTTT
CASSFERGGTDTQYF
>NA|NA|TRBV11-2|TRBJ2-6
TGTGCCAGCAGCTTACGATCGGACTATAATTCTGGGGCCAACGTCCTGACTTTC
CASSLRSDYNSGANVLTF
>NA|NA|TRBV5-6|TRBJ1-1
TGTGCCAGCAGCTTGTCGGGTGCACAGAACACTGAAGCTTTCTTT
CASSLSGAQNTEAFF
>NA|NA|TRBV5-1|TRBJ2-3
TGCGCCAGCAGCTCCGGGACACAGAGCACAGATACGCAGTATTTT
CASSSGTQSTDTQYF
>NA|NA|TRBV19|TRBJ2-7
TGTGCCAGTAGTATCGGGGGGCAGTACGAGCAGTACTTC
CASSIGGQYEQYF
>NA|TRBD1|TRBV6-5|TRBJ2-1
TGTGCCAGCAGTTTTCCCGGGACAGGTGACTACAATGAGCAGTTCTTC
CASSFPGTGDYNEQFF
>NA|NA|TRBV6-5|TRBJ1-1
TGTGCCAGCAGTTACCAGGGTATGAACACTGAAGCTTTCTTT
CASSYQGMNTEAFF
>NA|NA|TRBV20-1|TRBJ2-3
TGCAGTGCTAAGGGGGCAGATACGCAGTATTTT
CSAKGADTQYF
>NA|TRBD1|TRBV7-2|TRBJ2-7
TGTGCCAGCAGTTCCACAGGGGGCTGGATCTACGAGCAGTACTTC
CASSSTGGWIYEQYF
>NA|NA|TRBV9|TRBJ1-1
TGTGCCAGCAGCTGGAGACAGACGAACACTGAAGCTTTCTTT
CASSWRQTNTEAFF
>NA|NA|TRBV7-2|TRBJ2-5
TGTGCCAGCAGCCCAGCCCCTGCCGGGTGGGAGACCCAGTACTTC
CASSPAPAGWETQYF
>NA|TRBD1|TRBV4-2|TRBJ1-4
TGTGCCAGCAGCCAACCTTCTACCGGGACAGGGGGGCATAATGAAAAACTGTTTTTT
CASSQPSTGTGGHNEKLFF
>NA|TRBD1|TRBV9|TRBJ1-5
TGTGCCAGCAGCGTAGTCCCGGACAGGGGAATATATAGCAATCAGCCCCAGCATTTT
CASSVVPDRGIYSNQPQHF
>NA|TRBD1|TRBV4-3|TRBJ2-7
TGCGCCAGCAGCTCACGCCGGGACAGTCCCTACGAGCAGTACTTC
CASSSRRDSPYEQYF
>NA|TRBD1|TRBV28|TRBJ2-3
TGTGCCAGCGGGTACAGGGGGGTGGGATTAGATACGCAGTATTTT
CASGYRGVGLDTQYF
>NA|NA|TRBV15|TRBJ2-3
TGTGCCACCAGCAGAGATCTCGGCTCCCGTACGCAGTATTTT
CATSRDLGSRTQYF
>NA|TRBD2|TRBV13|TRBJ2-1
TGTGCCAGCAGCTCAACGGGACTAGCGGTTTACAATGAGCAGTTCTTC
CASSSTGLAVYNEQFF
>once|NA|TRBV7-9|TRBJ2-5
TGTGCCAGCAGCTTAGCAGCAGGTCCAGAGACCCAGTACTTC
CASSLAAGPETQYF
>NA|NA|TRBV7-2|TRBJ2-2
TGTGCCAGCAGCTCGCCCGGGGAGCTGTTTTTT
CASSSPGELFF
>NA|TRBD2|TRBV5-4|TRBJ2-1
TGTGCCAGCAGCCCACTAGCGGGGGGGAATGAGCAGTTCTTC
CASSPLAGGNEQFF